This T cell receptor beta chain comes out of a study of T cell repertoires in cytomegalovirus infection. Looking at the study overall: Newly reported HLA-C-restricted and thoroughly characterized HLA-B-restricted CMV epitopes were employed. CMV infection and matching HLA type were both indicated by public TCR beta signatures. Findings and caveats of the study: CMV carriers having the relevant HLA were flagged by cumulative public TCR beta family frequency.

One entry per CDR3 protein, called by TCRdb with MiXCR from the reads. The sample includes about 920,000 distinct CDR3 sequences, approximately 33% of them seen just once. A remark on this clonotype: Its antigen remains unknown. A read error may be the cause here, since a much bigger clone is one base away.

There are 12 residues in the CDR3. Germline V lookup: CDR1 SGHVT, CDR2 SQSDAQ. The germline V and J ends were trimmed by 2 bases and 5 bases, with 7 bases remaining between them. The receptor was derived from a human donor in good health (CMV status not recorded). Some clones in this sample may be carry-over from other donors' samples. The chain is built from TRBV7-4 and TRBJ2-7; D might be TRBD2 (5 bases). The sequenced sample was cultured CD8+ T cells from PBMCs, obtained from culture after CMV antigen stimulation. CDR3 in amino acids: CASSLIGDEQYF. The CDR3 coding sequence is TGTGCCAGCAGCTTAATCGGGGACGAGCAGTACTTC.